The 14 T cell receptor beta chains below all came from one sample that was sequenced in a study of shared clonotypes between healthy human individuals (dated by TCRdb to between 2020 and 2021). Library construction relied on the immunoSEQ multiplex PCR assay. Here the immuneACCESS table is served through TCRdb, limited to in-frame sequences with V and J called. Missing clones are a known gap in these copies; in checked studies unresolved V genes cover under half, and the rest lacks a known reason. Within this sample are about 2.4 million clones, with 90% to 95% of them counted one time only. The ten top clones hold roughly 0.39% of the sample. Sequencing was performed on naive CD4+ T cells from PBMCs. This sample's cell subset or site label indicates: CD45RA+ positively selected. These receptors came from a man aged 18 to 30 in good health. Some clones in this sample may be carry-over from other donors' samples.

The chain recombines TRBV6-1 with TRBJ1-2; weak D call: TRBD1 (6 bases). Germline CDR1 is MNHNS and CDR2 is SASEGT. The CDR3 consists of 19 residues. V lost 0 bases, J lost 8 bases, and 28 bases lay in between. The CDR3 is CASSEALHLRAGGARGYTF. The CDR3 DNA is TGTGCCAGCAGTGAAGCGCTCCATCTTCGAGCCGGGGGCGCCAGAGGCTACACCTTC.

The chain combines TRBV6-6 with TRBJ2-5; D perhaps matches TRBD1 (5 bases). V was cut by 5 bases and J by 11 bases, with 15 bases left in between. This CDR3 is 12 amino acids long. CDR1 and CDR2 from the germline V gene are MNHNY and SVGAGI (reference sequence). CDR3 region: CASSLQDGDQYF. CDR3 sequence (DNA): TGTGCCAGCAGTCTACAGGACGGAGATCAGTACTTC.

The chain couples TRBV6-5 to TRBJ2-5; perhaps TRBD2 as D (5 bases). The CDR3 consists of 12 residues. In germline, CDR1 is MNHEY, CDR2 SVGAGI. Trimming cost V 5 bases and J 5 bases, with 9 bases left between them. The CDR3 sequence is CASSGRGETQYF. CDR3 coding DNA: TGTGCCAGCAGTGGGAGAGGGGAGACCCAGTACTTC.

As to this clone: Germline is not matched at one junction end, which may reflect a read error. The chain recombines TRBV6-5 with TRBJ1-2; 8 bases are a match to TRBD1. Germline CDR1 and CDR2: MNHEY and SVGAGI. The CDR3 has 14 amino acids. CDR3 sequence: CASSYSRTGLTYSF. The CDR3 coding sequence is TGTGCCAGCAGTTACTCTAGGACAGGGCTTACTTACAGCTTC.

V usage is TRBV18 and J usage is TRBJ2-7; 9 bases line up with TRBD1. Germline assignment: CDR1 KGHSH and CDR2 LQKENI. The CDR3 loop spans 14 amino acids. V lost 5 bases, J lost 4 bases, and 6 bases stayed unmatched. CDR3 sequence (DNA): TGTGCCAGCTCATCACAGGGGGCGGGGTACGAGCAGTACTTC. Protein: CASSSQGAGYEQYF.

The chain has TRBV28 and TRBJ1-3; D call uncertain. The CDR3 loop spans 15 amino acids. V was shortened by 1 base and J by 3 bases, with 10 bases between the two germline ends. CDR1 is MDHEN and CDR2 is SYDVKM in the germline V gene. The CDR3 loop reads CASSLFITDGNTIYF. CDR3 bases: TGTGCCAGCAGTTTATTCATAACAGATGGAAACACCATATATTTT.

The rearrangement links TRBV4-1 to TRBJ2-7, with D perhaps matching TRBD2 (6 bases). V dropped 0 bases and J dropped 2 bases, with 14 bases sitting between them. CDR1 and CDR2 from the germline V gene are MGHRA and YSYEKL. This CDR3 has 16 residues. The CDR3 here is CASSQEGALAAYEQYF. The CDR3 nucleotides read TGCGCCAGCAGCCAAGAAGGAGCACTAGCCGCCTACGAGCAGTACTTC.

CDR3 DNA: TGTGCCAGCAGCGTCCGACGGGAGGGGAGGACCGGGGAGCTGTTTTTT. This encodes CASSVRREGRTGELFF. This rearrangement joins TRBV9 to TRBJ2-2, with 8 bases matching TRBD2. The CDR3 is 16 amino acids. Germline CDR1 and CDR2: SGDLS and YYNGEE. Losses at the gene ends were 2 bases for V and 5 bases for J; bases not matched to a gene: 8.

This rearrangement joins TRBV5-8 to TRBJ2-5, with a weak D call TRBD2 (5 bases). The V end was cut by 1 base, the J end by 4 bases, with 11 bases between. Germline V gene data show CDR1 as SGHTS and CDR2 as YDEGEE. The CDR3 consists of 14 residues. In DNA form, the CDR3 reads TGTGCCAGCAGCTTGAGAGGGTTCCGAGAGACCCAGTACTTC. It translates to CASSLRGFRETQYF.

The chain employs TRBV15 and TRBJ1-2; D not resolved. Germline V gene lookup returns CDR1 LNHNV and CDR2 YYDKDF (reference sequence). The CDR3 runs to 13 residues. The ends were cut back, 0 bases at V and 5 bases at J, with 7 bases in the middle. The CDR3 DNA reads as TGTGCCACCAGCAGAGAATCTCGTTATGGCTACACCTTC. Its translation: CATSRESRYGYTF.

This sequence joins TRBV28 and TRBJ1-1; D is undetermined. The V gene lost 6 bases and the J gene lost 0 bases, with 14 bases spanning the gap. This CDR3 is 15 amino acids long. Germline CDR1 reads MDHEN; CDR2 reads SYDVKM. In DNA form, the CDR3 reads TGTGCCAGCAGCCTAACCCCGATTATGAACACTGAAGCTTTCTTT. Translation gives CASSLTPIMNTEAFF.

Notes on this clone: This CDR3 is also generated by other DNA sequences in the sample. The chain links TRBV2 to TRBJ2-5; no clear D gene. The V end lost 2 bases, the J end lost 4 bases, and 11 bases lay between the germline ends. The CDR3 extends over 14 amino acids. The germline V gene has CDR1 SNHLY and CDR2 FYNNEI. The CDR3 region is CASSELGRGETQYF. In DNA form, the CDR3 reads TGTGCCAGCAGTGAACTGGGCCGAGGAGAGACCCAGTACTTC. The full variable domain, with the rest looked up from reference TRBV2 and TRBJ2-5, is EPEVTQTPSHQVTQMGQEVILRCVPISNHLYFYWYRQILGQKVEFLVSFYNNEISEKSEIFDDQFSVERPDGSNFTLKIRSTKLEDSAMYFCASSELGRGETQYFGPGTRLLVL.

The chain recombines TRBV6-1 with TRBJ2-7, with D perhaps TRBD2 (5 bases). This CDR3 contains 13 residues. Germline CDR1 reads MNHNS; CDR2 reads SASEGT. Trimming left V 7 bases short and J 4 bases short, with 14 bases between. CDR3 protein: CASMRAPAYEQYF. The CDR3 region has the DNA TGTGCCAGCATGAGGGCACCCGCATACGAGCAGTACTTC.

The chain carries TRBV5-6 and TRBJ2-3, with D uncertain. The CDR3 length is 12 residues. V was clipped by 3 bases and J by 4 bases, with 6 bases between them. Per the germline V gene, CDR1 is SGHDT and CDR2 is YYEEEE. The CDR3 here is CASSSPADTQYF. DNA of the CDR3: TGTGCCAGCAGCTCGCCCGCAGATACGCAGTATTTT.